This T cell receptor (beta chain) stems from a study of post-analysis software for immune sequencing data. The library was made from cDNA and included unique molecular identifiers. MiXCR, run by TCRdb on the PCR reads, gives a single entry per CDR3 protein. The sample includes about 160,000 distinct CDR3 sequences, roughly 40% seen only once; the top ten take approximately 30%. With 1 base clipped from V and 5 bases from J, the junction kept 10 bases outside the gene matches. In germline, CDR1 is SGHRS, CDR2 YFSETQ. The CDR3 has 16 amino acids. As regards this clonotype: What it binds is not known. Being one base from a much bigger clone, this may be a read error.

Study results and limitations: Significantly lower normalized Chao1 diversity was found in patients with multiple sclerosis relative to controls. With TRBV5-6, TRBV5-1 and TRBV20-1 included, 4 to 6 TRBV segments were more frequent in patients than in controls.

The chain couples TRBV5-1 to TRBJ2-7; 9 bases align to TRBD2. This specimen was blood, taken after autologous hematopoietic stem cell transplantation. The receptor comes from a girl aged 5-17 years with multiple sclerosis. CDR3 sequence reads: CASSLPRLAEAHEQYF. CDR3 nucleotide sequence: TGCGCCAGCAGCTTGCCCCGACTAGCGGAAGCCCACGAGCAGTACTTC.